One TCR beta chain is described in this entry. Here immunoSEQ multiplex PCR was the method, and the copy in TCRdb shows in-frame clones only, minus some. This sample has approximately 230,000 clones, with just under 85% found just once. This specimen comes from a study of blood T cell repertoires in COVID-19. Germline V gene data show CDR1 as MNHNY and CDR2 as SVGAGI (reference sequence). The CDR3 spans 13 residues. V lost 6 bases and J 1 base, leaving 9 bases between the germline ends. This receptor was taken from a man aged 80 or over with acute or convalescent COVID-19. The sequenced sample consisted of peripheral blood. V and J are TRBV6-6 and TRBJ1-1; D unclear. The CDR3 DNA reads as TGTGCCAGCAGGTACCAGGCGAACACTGAAGCTTTCTTT. It specifies CASRYQANTEAFF.